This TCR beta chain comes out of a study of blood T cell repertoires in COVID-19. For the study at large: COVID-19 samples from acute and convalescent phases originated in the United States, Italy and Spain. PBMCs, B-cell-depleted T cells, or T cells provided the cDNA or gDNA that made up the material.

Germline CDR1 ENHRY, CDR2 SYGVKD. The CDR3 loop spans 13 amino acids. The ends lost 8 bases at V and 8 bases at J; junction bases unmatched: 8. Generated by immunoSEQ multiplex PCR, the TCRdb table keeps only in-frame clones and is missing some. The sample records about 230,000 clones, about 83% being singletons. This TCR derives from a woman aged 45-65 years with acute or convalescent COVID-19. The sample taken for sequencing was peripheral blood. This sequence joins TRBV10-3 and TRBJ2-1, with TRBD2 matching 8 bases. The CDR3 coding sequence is TGTGCCATCCACGGAGCGGGAGAGGATGAGCAGTTCTTC. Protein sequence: CAIHGAGEDEQFF.